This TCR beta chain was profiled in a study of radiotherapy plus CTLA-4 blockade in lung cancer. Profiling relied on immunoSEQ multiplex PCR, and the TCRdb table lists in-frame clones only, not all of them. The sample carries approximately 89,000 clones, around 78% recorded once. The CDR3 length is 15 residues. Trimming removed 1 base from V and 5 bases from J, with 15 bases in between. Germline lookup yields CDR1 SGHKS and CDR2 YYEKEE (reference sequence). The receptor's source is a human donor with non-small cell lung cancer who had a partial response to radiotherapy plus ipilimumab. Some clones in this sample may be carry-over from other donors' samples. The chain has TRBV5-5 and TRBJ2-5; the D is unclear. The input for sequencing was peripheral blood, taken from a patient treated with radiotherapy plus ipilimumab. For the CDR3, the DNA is TGTGCCAGCAGCTTGTTCCCCGCACAGAGCGAGACCCAGTACTTC. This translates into CASSLFPAQSETQYF.